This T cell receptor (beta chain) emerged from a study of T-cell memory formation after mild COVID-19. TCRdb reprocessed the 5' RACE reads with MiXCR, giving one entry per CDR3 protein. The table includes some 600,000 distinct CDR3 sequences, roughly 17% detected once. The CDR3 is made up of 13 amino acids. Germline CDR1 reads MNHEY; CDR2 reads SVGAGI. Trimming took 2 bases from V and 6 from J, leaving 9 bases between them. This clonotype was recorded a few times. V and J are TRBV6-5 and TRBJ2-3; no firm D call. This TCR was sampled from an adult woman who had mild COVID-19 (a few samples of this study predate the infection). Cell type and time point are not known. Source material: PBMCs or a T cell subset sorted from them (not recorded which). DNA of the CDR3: TGTGCCAGCAGTTACATTCGAGGCGATACGCAGTATTTT. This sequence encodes CASSYIRGDTQYF.